This T cell receptor beta chain was captured in a study of cytomegalovirus exposure and HLA in healthy donors (dated by TCRdb to about 2017). As for the study more broadly: An earlier analysis of about 560 of the donors reported approximately 280 Gb of sequence data and 95 million to 140 million unique TCR beta sequences obtained from around 190 million T cells. An earlier analysis of some 500 of the donors used high-throughput TCR beta sequencing to judge whether each TCR beta V gene segment behaved as functional or pseudogenic. Typing coverage varied by locus: roughly 620-640 donors for A, B, C, DRB1 and DQB1; roughly 510 for DQA1; about 570 for DPA1; fewer than 480 for DPB1. Among the approximately 420 genotyped donors, around 81% belonged to the genetic ancestry cluster associated with self-reported Caucasian donors. To predict cytomegalovirus infection status, the study brought together high-throughput TCR immunosequencing, statistical association of individual TCRs with disease status, and machine learning. Across 398 genotyped donors of the cohort, an average of about 200,000 unique TCR beta nucleotide sequences per donor were sequenced, and around 20% of those sequences were non-productive. Donor age, sex, ethnicity and CMV serostatus were compiled together with the repertoire data. The T cell repertoires of 666 subjects were profiled by immunosequencing and related to cytomegalovirus serostatus. A separate validation cohort of some 130 different subjects was used in addition to the 666-subject first cohort. Because of strong linkage in the cohort, four or five DR-DQ haplotypes were treated as single units for association and clustering. The later analysis used no new phenotypic data to find candidate immune exposures, relying instead on TCR beta sequences and their occurrence across donors. The study aimed to test whether cataloging public T cell receptors could reveal signatures of past pathogen exposure. To study patterns of TCR occurrence, a later analysis re-analyzed previously published TCR beta repertoires from under 750 donors and added high-resolution HLA genotyping. HLA typing covered class I and class II loci at four-digit resolution. A later genetic analysis used genome-wide SNP genotypes for about three fifths of the roughly 700 donors, treating that subset as a discovery cohort. Approximately 300 gigabases of sequencing data and roughly 90 million unique TCR sequences were included in an early release covering 550 to 800 HLA-typed donors. All discovery cohort repertoires had been generated using a single sequencing platform. Paper-wide results and their limitations: The study listed 164 TCR beta chains as associated with cytomegalovirus. The presence/absence analyses assumed that sequencing depth was roughly uniform across donors, and that assumption may not be true. Across donors, most TCR sequences were observed very rarely, whereas some public TCRs were present in many individuals. The classifier was reported to diagnose cytomegalovirus status with high specificity and sensitivity in both the original and validation cohorts. Because some donors lacked HLA typing at each locus, the association tests relied only on the typed subset. Three of the identified cytomegalovirus-associated TCR beta chains were confirmed in vitro to be specific for cytomegalovirus antigens. According to a later analysis, most CMV-associated TCR beta chains appeared to be HLA-restricted, and the HLA associations seemed to be driven largely by CMV exposure. A group of highly shared sequence variants was considered likely to be a technical artifact of the sequencing pipeline. In a later genetic analysis, fewer N-insertions in productive TCRs were reported among donors in an Asian-associated ancestry cluster than the roughly 700-donor mean. In a later analysis, HLA-associated TCR beta chains were found to be more clonally expanded and to have lower generation probabilities than equally common non-associated chains. Specific HLA alleles were associated with 15,000 to 20,000 TCR beta sequences at a false discovery rate of 0.05 in a later analysis. Because counts were too low, about 15 rarely observed V segments, including chromosome 9 orphons, were left out of the earlier analysis of approximately 580 of the donors. In this cohort, only TCR beta chains were sequenced, and detectable features were limited by the absence of alpha or paired-chain data. When HLA alleles, especially DR and DQ, strongly co-occurred, attributing TCR associations to individual alleles was difficult. V-gene and J-gene trimming of TCR beta chains was associated with a missense DCLRE1C variant in a later genetic analysis, and the association was replicated in an independent cohort. Correlated functional status among segregating V segments might reflect linkage disequilibrium, but an unknown experimental factor could not be ruled out. CMV serostatus was the only immune exposure information available for the cohort. Because the 87-base-pair reads could not distinguish some IMGT-functional V segments, including TRBV6-2 and TRBV6-3, those segments were excluded. It was suggested by the authors that the approach could potentially be generalized to other disease states and immunological phenotypes. In a later analysis, TCR association rates were found to vary across HLA loci, with the most associated TCRs seen for DRB1 alleles and the fewest for HLA-C alleles. In a later analysis, several top co-occurrence clusters were reported to appear linked to parvovirus B19, influenza, CMV and Epstein-Barr virus. In an earlier analysis of 587 of the donors, most TCR beta V segments were observed in productive rearrangements about 90% or about 30% of the time, broadly matching IMGT annotations. A further reported finding was that TCR beta sequences accurately predicted the HLA-A and HLA-B alleles for most subjects in the first cohort.

A remark on this clone: Its antigen remains unidentified. Nothing much larger sits one base from this clone, and base qualities are not available.

Sequences SGHAT (CDR1) and FQNNGV (CDR2) are obtained from the germline V gene. From its cysteine to its phenylalanine, the CDR3 spans 18 amino acids. Only the CDR3 region is kept as DNA, spanning 54 bases read in frame from base 1. Trimming at the junction amounts to 3 bases on V and 0 bases on J, and the germline ends lie 15 bases apart. The method was the immunoSEQ multiplex PCR assay. The multiplex PCR relied on a mix of 60 forward primers for TCR Vbeta segments and 13 reverse primers for TCR Jbeta segments. The CDR3 region of rearranged TCR beta genes was amplified from genomic DNA with a multiplex PCR assay. On the Illumina HiSeq System, the amplified TCR beta libraries were sequenced as 87-base-pair reads. As for the original processing: A later analysis tallied roughly 80 million unique TCR beta chains across the 700 or so repertoires, and approximately 12 million of those chains were shared by two or more donors. To remove PCR and sequencing errors, raw reads were error-corrected and collapsed into unique sequences using a nearest-neighbor algorithm that merged closely related sequences. V, D and J gene segments were assigned by aligning CDR3 sequences to IMGT reference sequences. For a sequence to be retained, a match of at least six nucleotides was required to both a V gene segment and a J gene segment. Rearrangements were called productive when the CDR3 lacked stop codons and stayed in frame with V and J; all others were non-productive. Following IMGT convention, CDR3 was defined as the stretch from the second conserved V-encoded cysteine up to the conserved J-encoded phenylalanine. The earlier analysis of about 620 of the donors excluded sequences that lacked an unambiguous match to a single V gene segment. An earlier analysis of about 600 of the donors called V segments functional above 56.7% productive rearrangements and segregating when the between-donor standard deviation exceeded 5%. A statistical classification framework was built for diagnosing cytomegalovirus status from the catalog of TCR beta chain sequences. A later analysis assigned V and J genes by comparing TCR nucleotide sequences with IMGT/GENE-DB human TR gene sequences. Using the TCRdist pipeline, a later analysis assigned CDR3 sequences along with most-parsimonious VDJ recombination scenarios. In a later analysis, each TCR beta chain was defined by its CDR3 amino acid sequence together with its V-gene family, and reads without a unique V-gene family were excluded. As a way to deal with suspected cross-contamination and a sequencing artifact, a later analysis dropped under 600 nucleotide sequences that were highly shared and had low generation probability. A later analysis calculated a clonal expansion index for each public chain from normalized within-repertoire ranks of inferred template counts. A later analysis computed generation probabilities with a VDJ recombination model fitted to out-of-frame rearrangements, and checked the results against IGoR. A later analysis scored TCR-TCR, TCR-HLA and TCR-CMV co-occurrence with hypergeometric tests, applying a repertoire-size bias correction to TCR pairs. A later analysis estimated false discovery rates by permuting HLA or CMV assignments 20 times. In a later analysis, co-occurring TCRs were grouped with DBSCAN, and TCRdist sequence similarity was added when clustering was performed within HLA-allele-positive subsets. For co-occurrence clustering, repertoires with fewer than 30,000 or more than 120,000 public chains were excluded, along with roughly 5 repertoires with anomalous nucleotide sharing. TCRdb stores this immuneACCESS table with in-frame sequences only. Part of the clones is absent; in the studies checked, under half of the shortfall reflects unresolved V genes, and no reason is known for the rest. The V and J calls and clone size were taken over from that table, and D and trimming were inferred from the DNA. The sample yields approximately 150,000 clones; roughly 80% were counted once. The top ten clonotypes cover under 7.5% of the sample.

The cohort was made up of 666 healthy bone marrow donors. Cohort members were all nominally healthy when sampled, although unrecorded immune exposures were likely present. The donor was CMV seropositive and belonged to the group of 250 to 300 seropositive cohort members. A peripheral blood sample was collected from each donor, and TCR beta sequencing was performed on peripheral blood mononuclear cells. The Qiagen DNeasy Blood Extraction Kit was used to extract genomic DNA from the blood cell samples. The chain uses TRBV11-2 and TRBJ2-6; a tentative D match to TRBD2 spans 5 bases. Sequences were obtained from PBMCs. The receptor's source is a man aged 25-40 years in good health and CMV-seropositive. The base sequence is TGTGCCAGCAGCTTTTTCGCTTCTAGCCCCTCTGGGGCCAACGTCCTGACTTTC. Translated, this gives CASSFFASSPSGANVLTF.